The 29 T cell receptor beta chains below come from one sample, sequenced in a study of OX40 agonist ivuxolimab in advanced cancers. TCRdb's copy holds only in-frame clones and misses some; the assay was immunoSEQ multiplex PCR. The data contain roughly 83,000 clones, 70% to 85% of them singletons. This specimen consisted of CD4+ or CD8+ T cells sorted from blood, obtained in a trial of the OX40 agonist ivuxolimab. The receptors shown here come from an adult with an advanced solid tumor such as melanoma, head and neck, liver or kidney cancer.

The chain employs TRBV15 and TRBJ1-2; TRBD1 is a possible D gene (5 bases). Germline-derived CDR1 and CDR2 are LNHNV and YYDKDF (reference sequence). The CDR3 covers 12 residues. The germline V and J ends were trimmed by 5 bases and 7 bases, with 11 bases remaining between them. For the CDR3, the DNA is TGTGCCACCAGCCGGGGGATGGGTGGCTACACCTTC. The encoded protein is CATSRGMGGYTF.

The chain has TRBV2 and TRBJ1-5; maybe TRBD1 (5 bases). Germline assignment: CDR1 SNHLY and CDR2 FYNNEI. The V end lost 7 bases, the J end lost 2 bases, and 15 bases lay between the germline ends. The CDR3 spans 15 residues. The CDR3 loop is CASKSEGKGNQPQHF. The CDR3, as DNA: TGTGCCAGCAAAAGTGAGGGGAAGGGCAATCAGCCCCAGCATTTT.

The chain recombines TRBV6-5 with TRBJ1-1, with a possible D match to TRBD1 (5 bases). CDR1 and CDR2 (germline): MNHEY, SVGAGI. CDR3 size: 11 residues. With 10 bases removed from V and 4 bases from J, the gap between germline ends came to 10 bases. The DNA for the CDR3 is TGTGCCACCCACAGGACCACTGAAGCTTTCTTT. The encoded protein is CATHRTTEAFF.

The chain combines TRBV2 with TRBJ2-7, with D perhaps TRBD1 (5 bases). V lost 7 bases to trimming and J lost 3 bases, with 16 bases between them. The CDR3 length is 14 residues. CDR1 is SNHLY, CDR2 FYNNEI, per germline. The CDR3 DNA follows: TGTGCCAGCAAAGGCCCAGGGTCGGGCTACGAGCAGTACTTC. Residues: CASKGPGSGYEQYF.

The V call is TRBV2, the J call TRBJ2-2, with D unresolved. CDR1 is SNHLY, CDR2 FYNNEI, per germline. The V end lost 3 bases, the J end lost 4 bases, and 6 bases lay between the germline ends. This CDR3 region has 13 residues. CDR3 in amino acids: CASSDATTGELFF. The CDR3 DNA sequence: TGTGCCAGCAGTGATGCGACCACCGGGGAGCTGTTTTTT.

This clone was recorded once. J is TRBJ2-3 and V is TRBV11-2, with D perhaps matching TRBD2 (6 bases). Trimming removed 5 bases from V and 6 bases from J, with 15 bases in between. This CDR3 comprises 14 residues. Germline lookup yields CDR1 SGHAT and CDR2 FQNNGV. CDR3 residues: CASSPRDSSDTQYF. The CDR3 nucleotides are TGTGCCAGCAGCCCCCGGGACTCCTCGGATACGCAGTATTTT.

This chain uses TRBV4-1 with TRBJ1-2; 7 bases agree with TRBD1. With V trimmed by 0 bases and J by 8 bases, 6 bases remained unmatched. Germline loops: CDR1 MGHRA, CDR2 YSYEKL. This CDR3 has 14 amino acids. CDR3 residues: CASSQDRRGRGYTF. CDR3 DNA: TGCGCCAGCAGCCAAGATAGGAGGGGGCGAGGCTACACCTTC.

This clone came up a few times. The chain carries TRBV11-2 and TRBJ2-7; weak D call: TRBD1 (6 bases). This CDR3 has 13 residues. Germline assignment: CDR1 SGHAT and CDR2 FQNNGV. Between the trimmed V and J ends, which lost 5 bases and 3 bases, there was a span of 11 bases. CDR3 residues: CASSPDSIYEQYF. The CDR3 DNA sequence: TGTGCCAGCAGCCCGGACAGTATCTACGAGCAGTACTTC.

The rearrangement links TRBV5-1 to TRBJ2-3; tentatively, D is TRBD1 or TRBD2 (5 bases each). Germline lookup yields CDR1 SGHRS and CDR2 YFSETQ. The V gene lost 5 bases and the J gene lost 5 bases, with 12 bases spanning the gap. The CDR3 spans 13 residues. The CDR3 DNA is TGCGCCAGCAGGTTTGGGACCTTAGATACGCAGTATTTT. Its translation is CASRFGTLDTQYF.

The chain employs TRBV30 and TRBJ2-5; D possibly matches TRBD1 or TRBD2 (5 bases each). V was clipped by 4 bases and J by 7 bases, with 13 bases between them. Looked up from germline, CDR1 is GTSNPN and CDR2 is SVGIG (reference sequence). The CDR3 is 12 residues long. The CDR3 sequence: CAWNVVGGTQYF. The CDR3 DNA sequence: TGTGCCTGGAATGTGGTTGGGGGGACCCAGTACTTC. Complete variable domain (other parts from reference TRBV30 and TRBJ2-5): SQTIHQWPATLVQPVGSPLSLECTVEGTSNPNLYWYRQAAGRGLQLLFYSVGIGQISSEVPQNLSASRPQDRQFILSSKKLLLSDSGFYLCAWNVVGGTQYFGPGTRLLVL.

In its sample, this clone was seen a few times. The chain uses TRBV7-8 and TRBJ2-7; the D is unclear. Germline values: CDR1 SGHVS, CDR2 FQNEAQ. Trimming removed 1 base from V and 9 bases from J, with 22 bases in between. This CDR3 region has 16 residues. CDR3 residues: CASSLDVPSLTPGQYF. The CDR3 nucleotides read TGTGCCAGCAGCTTAGATGTACCGAGCCTCACTCCCGGGCAGTACTTC.

The chain links TRBV27 to TRBJ2-7; D is possibly TRBD2 (6 bases). The CDR3 spans 15 residues. The germline CDR1 and CDR2 sequences are MNHEY and SMNVEV (reference sequence). The germline V and J ends were trimmed by 7 bases and 1 base, with 17 bases remaining between them. CDR3 coding DNA: TGTGCCAGCAAAGAGGGAGGATTACCTTCCTACGAGCAGTACTTC. Translating it yields CASKEGGLPSYEQYF.

The V and J genes are TRBV6-5 and TRBJ2-7; the match to TRBD2 covers 7 bases. Germline V gene sequence: CDR1 MNHEY, CDR2 SVGAGI. With V trimmed by 2 bases and J by 7 bases, 11 bases remained unmatched. The CDR3 runs 15 residues. CDR3 bases: TGTGCCAGCAGTTACGGGGAGGGTAATCGAGTGGAGCAGTACTTC. Translating it yields CASSYGEGNRVEQYF.

The chain employs TRBV5-8 and TRBJ2-4; 8 bases are shared with TRBD2. V lost 2 bases and J lost 15; bases outside the gene matches: 13. Germline CDR1 is SGHTS and CDR2 is YDEGEE. CDR3 length: 14 amino acids. This CDR3 is CASSLGSGTGRTYF. CDR3 DNA: TGTGCCAGCAGCTTAGGTAGCGGGACCGGGCGGACGTACTTC.

The genes are TRBV7-9 and TRBJ1-1; D gene unclear. Trimming stripped 0 bases from V and 3 bases from J, with 11 bases between. The CDR3 has 15 residues. CDR1 SEHNR and CDR2 FQNEAQ come from the germline V gene (reference sequence). This CDR3 is CASSLAVGKDTEAFF. CDR3 DNA: TGTGCCAGCAGCTTAGCGGTAGGGAAGGACACTGAAGCTTTCTTT. Filled out from reference TRBV7-9 and TRBJ1-1, the complete variable domain reads DTGVSQNPRHKITKRGQNVTFRCDPISEHNRLYWYRQTLGQGPEFLTYFQNEAQLEKSRLLSDRFSAERPKGSFSTLEIQRTEQGDSAMYLCASSLAVGKDTEAFFGQGTRLTVV.

V and J are TRBV6-1 and TRBJ1-1, with D possibly being TRBD1 (5 bases). The CDR3 contains 13 residues. Germline loops: CDR1 MNHNS, CDR2 SASEGT. V gave up 8 bases and J gave up 3 bases, with 13 bases separating them. CDR3 residues: CASRVGGDTEAFF. The CDR3 nucleotides are TGTGCCAGCCGTGTGGGGGGGGACACTGAAGCTTTCTTT.

The chain is built from TRBV5-1 and TRBJ2-4; possible D gene TRBD2, 6 bases. Germline V gene lookup returns CDR1 SGHRS and CDR2 YFSETQ. V gave up 7 bases and J gave up 8 bases, with 19 bases separating them. The CDR3 runs to 14 residues. CDR3 in DNA: TGCGCCAGCTTCTTAGGGAATCCGGGGGACATTCAGTACTTC. This encodes CASFLGNPGDIQYF.

In the case of this clone: The identical CDR3 is also encoded by other nucleotide sequences in the sample. The V and J genes are TRBV7-3 and TRBJ2-7; D tentatively fits TRBD1 or TRBD2 (5 bases each). The CDR3 is made up of 16 amino acids. Germline CDR1 SGHTA, CDR2 FQGTGA. Trimming shortened V by 5 bases and J by 7 bases, and 24 bases separated the two germline ends. CDR3 protein: CASSHQMGRVLREQYF. CDR3 bases: TGTGCCAGCAGCCATCAAATGGGGCGGGTTCTTAGGGAGCAGTACTTC.

This rearrangement joins TRBV19 to TRBJ2-3, with 10 bases identical to TRBD2. The CDR3 totals 16 residues. Per germline, CDR1 LNHDA and CDR2 SQIVND (reference sequence). V lost 5 bases, J lost 3 bases, and 8 bases stayed unmatched. Here the CDR3 DNA reads TGTGCCAGTAGTCCTCTCCTTAGCGGGGGGACAGATACGCAGTATTTT. It specifies CASSPLLSGGTDTQYF. Full variable domain (rest looked up from reference TRBV19 and TRBJ2-3): DGGITQSPKYLFRKEGQNVTLSCEQNLNHDAMYWYRQDPGQGLRLIYYSQIVNDFQKGDIAEGYSVSREKKESFPLTVTSAQKNPTAFYLCASSPLLSGGTDTQYFGPGTRLTVL.

This chain uses TRBV29-1 with TRBJ1-1, with TRBD1 matching 7 bases. J gave up 1 base and V 4 bases, and 6 bases lay outside the gene matches. In germline, CDR1 is SQVTM, CDR2 ANQGSEA. The CDR3 consists of 14 residues. The CDR3 sequence is CSVAQGGENTEAFF. The CDR3 nucleotides read TGCAGCGTTGCTCAGGGGGGAGAGAACACTGAAGCTTTCTTT. The entire variable domain, with the rest obtained from reference TRBV29-1 and TRBJ1-1, is as follows: SAVISQKPSRDICQRGTSLTIQCQVDSQVTMMFWYRQQPGQSLTLIATANQGSEATYESGFVIDKFPISRPNLTFSTLTVSNMSPEDSSIYLCSVAQGGENTEAFFGQGTRLTVV.

Notes on this clone: The junction shows a germline mismatch at one end, possibly a read error. The gene calls are TRBV7-7 and TRBJ2-2; TRBD2 matches 9 bases. CDR3 length: 16 residues. Per germline, CDR1 SSHAT and CDR2 FNYEAQ (reference sequence). The CDR3 loop is CASSDSGRLNTGELFF. The CDR3 region has the DNA TGTGCTAGCAGCGATAGCGGGAGACTGAACACCGGGGAGCTGTTTTTT.

Note on this clone: This may be a read error: a much more frequent sequence differs by one nucleotide. V is TRBV7-9 and J is TRBJ2-5; D not certain. The J call may be incorrect, as the DNA end agrees better with TRBJ2-7. The CDR3 extends over 13 amino acids. Germline lookup yields CDR1 SEHNR and CDR2 FQNEAQ (reference sequence). As DNA, the CDR3 is TGTGCCAGCAGCTTAGCGGGCCCCTACGAGCAGTACTTC. This codes for CASSLAGPYEQYF.

The CDR3 DNA sequence: TGTGCCAGCAGGCCGTCAACGGGACCCGAGCAGTTCTTC. Translated: CASRPSTGPEQFF. The chain links TRBV11-3 to TRBJ2-1; D possibly uses TRBD1 or TRBD2 (5 bases each). Trimming removed 6 bases at V and 10 bases at J, with 16 bases between. The CDR3 spans 13 residues. CDR1 and CDR2 (germline): SGHNT, YENEEA.

The genes are TRBV7-3 and TRBJ1-1; possible D gene TRBD1, 5 bases. CDR1 and CDR2 from the germline V gene are SGHTA and FQGTGA. Between the trimmed V and J ends, which lost 1 base and 6 bases, there was a span of 9 bases. CDR3 length: 13 residues. The CDR3 sequence: CASSLSWGAEAFF. The CDR3 DNA reads TGTGCCAGCAGCTTAAGTTGGGGGGCTGAAGCTTTCTTT.

In nucleotides, the CDR3 is TGCAGCGGGGGACAGGGTAACACTGAAGCTTTCTTT. Its translation is CSGGQGNTEAFF. J is TRBJ1-1 and V is TRBV29-1; 9 bases are a match to TRBD1. The CDR3 contains 12 residues. Losses at the gene ends were 7 bases for V and 2 bases for J; bases not matched to a gene: 2. Germline V lookup: CDR1 SQVTM, CDR2 ANQGSEA.

The V and J genes are TRBV10-3 and TRBJ2-5, with 9 bases that match TRBD1. Trimming at V came to 6 bases and at J to 3 bases, leaving 8 bases not matched to a gene. The CDR3 spans 15 residues. Germline lookup yields CDR1 ENHRY and CDR2 SYGVKD. CDR3 coding DNA: TGTGCCATCAGGGGGGACAGGGAGTGGAAAGAGACCCAGTACTTC. Its protein is CAIRGDREWKETQYF.

This sequence joins TRBV5-1 and TRBJ1-1, with TRBD1 matching 11 bases. The CDR3 has 13 residues. Looked up from germline, CDR1 is SGHRS and CDR2 is YFSETQ. V dropped 0 bases and J dropped 10; count of bases not matched to a gene: 2. The CDR3, as DNA: TGCGCCAGCAGCTTGGGGACAGGGGGCTCAGCTTTCTTT. This codes for CASSLGTGGSAFF.

The chain is built from TRBV18 and TRBJ2-1, with TRBD2 matching over 13 bases. Germline lookup yields CDR1 KGHSH and CDR2 LQKENI. This CDR3 contains 16 residues. Trimming cost V 4 bases and J 2 bases; bases outside gene matches: 2. This CDR3 reads CASSRTSGGAYNEQFF. The DNA for the CDR3 is TGTGCCAGCTCACGAACTAGCGGGGGGGCCTACAATGAGCAGTTCTTC.

The rearrangement uses TRBV7-2 and TRBJ1-1; D is unclear. The CDR3 sequence is 15 residues long. Trimming removed 3 bases at V and 0 bases at J, with 11 bases between. Germline V gene lookup returns CDR1 SGHTA and CDR2 FQGNSA. The CDR3 region has the DNA TGTGCCAGCAGCTTCCAGGCCCTCATGAACACTGAAGCTTTCTTT. Encoded protein: CASSFQALMNTEAFF.